A selection of T cell receptor beta chains follows, all from one sample in a study of beta chain features in type 1 diabetes. Profiling relied on immunoSEQ multiplex PCR, and the TCRdb table lists in-frame clones only, not all of them. The sample holds 550,000 to 850,000 clones, 13% seen once. Input material: naive CD4+ T cells from blood. These receptor sequences come from a man aged 18 to 29 with type 1 diabetes. Each CDR3 is given with its conserved first and last residue.

j_call v_call cdr3_aa
TRBJ2-1 TRBV28 CASSMTGSSYNEQFF
TRBJ2-2 TRBV7-9 CASRPRGGAGTGELFF
TRBJ2-7 TRBV7-2 CASSPGPEGMYEQYF
TRBJ2-3 TRBV6-1 CASSVGLAATDTQYF
TRBJ1-4 TRBV7-2 CASSFLRLATNEKLFF
TRBJ1-4 TRBV18 CASSHPEAGEKLFF
TRBJ2-5 TRBV5-1 CASSLGTGGEETQYF
TRBJ2-3 TRBV29-1 CSVDRGLMSDTQYF
TRBJ1-2 TRBV5-4 CASSLGFKTGLYGYTF
TRBJ2-1 TRBV13 CASSLARLAGGRNEQFF
TRBJ2-1 TRBV6-1 CAGGDEQFF
TRBJ2-3 TRBV6-6 CASIPGRLASTDTQYF
TRBJ2-1 TRBV28 CASSTTSSDEQFF
TRBJ1-4 TRBV27 CASTTGVREKLFF
TRBJ2-7 TRBV29-1 CSATQTLGQGAKHEQYF
TRBJ2-2 TRBV29-1 CSGGSVTGELFF
TRBJ1-1 TRBV4-1 CASSQDNSRTGVLNTEAFF
TRBJ2-7 TRBV5-1 CASSLTGSYEQYF
TRBJ1-2 TRBV28 CASSDRLTGYGYTF
TRBJ1-2 TRBV19 CASSPTWARNYGYTF
TRBJ2-7 TRBV15 CATSNAAGYEQYF
TRBJ2-3 TRBV10-2 CASGGLHTGDTQYF
TRBJ2-3 TRBV12-5 CASGLVPDTQYF
TRBJ2-2 TRBV5-6 CASRDRGSGELFF
TRBJ2-3 TRBV19 CASSIAPRRLAGGSTDTQYF
TRBJ1-1 TRBV6-5 CASSYMGQAFF
TRBJ1-4 TRBV27 CASSPPWGARANEKLFF
TRBJ1-1 TRBV11-2 CASSLAGYTEAFF
TRBJ2-5 TRBV5-1 CASTADRGGETQYF
TRBJ2-1 TRBV7-3 CASSLREENEQFF
TRBJ2-7 TRBV7-9 CASSPMGRKDGHEQYF
TRBJ1-1 TRBV19 CASTATGRDRSTEAFF
TRBJ2-3 TRBV4-1 CASSQDPPPGGADTQYF
TRBJ1-1 TRBV6-1 CASSASVGPNTEAFF
TRBJ1-2 TRBV30 CAWDRQPESRYTF
TRBJ1-1 TRBV2 CASSDRANTEAFF
TRBJ2-7 TRBV6-5 CASSYSGTGTYEQYF
TRBJ2-5 TRBV11-3 CASTSYGSGTQYF
TRBJ2-3 TRBV7-2 CASSLIPGQGTDTQYF
TRBJ2-3 TRBV29-1 CSVESWVRDTDTQYF
TRBJ1-1 TRBV30 CAWSRGGSTEAFF
TRBJ1-6 TRBV11-3 CASSLESGNSPLHF
TRBJ2-2 TRBV2 CASSEYLAVGLFF
TRBJ1-1 TRBV10-3 CAIIAEAFF
TRBJ1-3 TRBV13 CASSLSANTIYF
TRBJ2-7 TRBV28 CASRIQGLGYEQYF
TRBJ2-3 TRBV27 CASSLAGAGTDTQYF